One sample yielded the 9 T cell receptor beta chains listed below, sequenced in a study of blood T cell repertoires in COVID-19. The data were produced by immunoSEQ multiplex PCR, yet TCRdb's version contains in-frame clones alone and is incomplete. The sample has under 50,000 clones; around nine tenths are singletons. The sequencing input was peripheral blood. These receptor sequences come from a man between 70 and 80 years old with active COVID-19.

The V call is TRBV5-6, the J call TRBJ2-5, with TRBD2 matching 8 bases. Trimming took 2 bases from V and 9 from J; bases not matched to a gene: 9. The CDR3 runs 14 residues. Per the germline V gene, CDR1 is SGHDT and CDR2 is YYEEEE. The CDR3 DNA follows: TGTGCCAGCAGCTTTAGGACTAGCAAGGGGGCCCAGTACTTC. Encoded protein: CASSFRTSKGAQYF.

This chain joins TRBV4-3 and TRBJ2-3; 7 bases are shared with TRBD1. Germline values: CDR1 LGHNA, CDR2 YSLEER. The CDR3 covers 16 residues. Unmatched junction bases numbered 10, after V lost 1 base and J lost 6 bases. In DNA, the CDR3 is TGCGCCAGCAGCCAAGGGGCTAGGGGGCGTTCGGATACGCAGTATTTT. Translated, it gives CASSQGARGRSDTQYF.

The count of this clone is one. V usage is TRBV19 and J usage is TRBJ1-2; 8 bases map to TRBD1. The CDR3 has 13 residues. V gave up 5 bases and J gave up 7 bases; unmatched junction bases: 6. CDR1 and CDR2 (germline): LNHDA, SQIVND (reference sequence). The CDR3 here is CASSPWTGSGYTF. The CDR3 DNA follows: TGTGCCAGTAGTCCTTGGACAGGGTCTGGCTACACCTTC.

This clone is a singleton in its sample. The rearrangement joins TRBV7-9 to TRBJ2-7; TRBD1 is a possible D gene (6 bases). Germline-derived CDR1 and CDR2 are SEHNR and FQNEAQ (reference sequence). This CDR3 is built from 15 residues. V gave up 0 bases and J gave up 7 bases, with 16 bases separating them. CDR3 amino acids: CASSLALLQGEEQYF. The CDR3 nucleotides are TGTGCCAGCAGCTTAGCGCTCTTACAGGGTGAAGAGCAGTACTTC. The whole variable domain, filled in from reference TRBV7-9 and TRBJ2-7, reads DTGVSQNPRHKITKRGQNVTFRCDPISEHNRLYWYRQTLGQGPEFLTYFQNEAQLEKSRLLSDRFSAERPKGSFSTLEIQRTEQGDSAMYLCASSLALLQGEEQYFGPGTRLTVT.

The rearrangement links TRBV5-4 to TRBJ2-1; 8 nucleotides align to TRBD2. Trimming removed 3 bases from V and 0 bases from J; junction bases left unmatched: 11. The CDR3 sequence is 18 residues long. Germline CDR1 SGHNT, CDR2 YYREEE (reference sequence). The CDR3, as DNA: TGTGCCAGCAGCTCTCACCTCCTAGCGGGCAGCTCCTACAATGAGCAGTTCTTC. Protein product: CASSSHLLAGSSYNEQFF.

The DNA for the CDR3 is TGTGCCAGCAGCTCCCTCCCAGCGGGGAGCACAGATACGCAGTATTTT. Protein: CASSSLPAGSTDTQYF. The rearrangement uses TRBV7-2 and TRBJ2-3, with 7 bases that match TRBD2. Trimming cost V 4 bases and J 0 bases; bases outside gene matches: 7. CDR3 length: 16 residues. The germline CDR1 and CDR2 sequences are SGHTA and FQGNSA.

The CDR3 region has the DNA TGTGCCAGCAGTTATCGAACTAGCGGGGCCTACGAGCAGTACTTC. Translated: CASSYRTSGAYEQYF. The chain combines TRBV6-5 with TRBJ2-7; TRBD2 matches at 10 bases. The CDR3 is made up of 15 amino acids. Germline V gene data show CDR1 as MNHEY and CDR2 as SVGAGI. J gave up 2 bases and V 3 bases, and 4 bases lay outside the gene matches.

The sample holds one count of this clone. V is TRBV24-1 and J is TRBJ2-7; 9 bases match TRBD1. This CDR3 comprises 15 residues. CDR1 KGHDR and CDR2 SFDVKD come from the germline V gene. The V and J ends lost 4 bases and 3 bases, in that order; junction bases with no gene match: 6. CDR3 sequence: CATSDAGTGNYEQYF. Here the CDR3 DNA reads TGTGCCACCAGTGACGCCGGGACAGGGAACTACGAGCAGTACTTC.

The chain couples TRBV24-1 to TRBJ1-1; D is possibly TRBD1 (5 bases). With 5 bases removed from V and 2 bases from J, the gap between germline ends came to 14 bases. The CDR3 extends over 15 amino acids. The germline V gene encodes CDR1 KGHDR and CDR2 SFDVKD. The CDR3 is CATSASAGTNTEAFF. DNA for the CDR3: TGTGCCACCAGTGCCTCGGCGGGGACCAACACTGAAGCTTTCTTT.